The T cell receptor beta chain under discussion was sequenced for a study of monozygotic twins with inflammatory bowel disease. Concerning this clonotype: Its antigen is not identified.

Germline CDR1 SGDLS, CDR2 YYNGEE. The CDR3 is 16 amino acids. Findings and limits, study-wide: Especially with disease activity, IBD patients had fewer clonotypes in common with others than healthy twins did. IBD-affected twins scored below their healthy co-twins in TCRbeta diversity (inverse Simpson).

TCRdb reworked the 5' RACE reads into one entry per CDR3 protein, no DNA. The table lists more than 300,000 distinct CDR3 sequences, with around 2.6% in the top ten. This chain links TRBV9 with TRBJ1-6; absent DNA, TCRdb's TRBD1 call cannot be checked. This receptor was obtained from a human donor with ulcerative colitis or Crohn's disease, or a healthy co-twin of an affected twin (not recorded which). Source material: blood. The CDR3 loop reads CASSVAPGQGWPPLHF.